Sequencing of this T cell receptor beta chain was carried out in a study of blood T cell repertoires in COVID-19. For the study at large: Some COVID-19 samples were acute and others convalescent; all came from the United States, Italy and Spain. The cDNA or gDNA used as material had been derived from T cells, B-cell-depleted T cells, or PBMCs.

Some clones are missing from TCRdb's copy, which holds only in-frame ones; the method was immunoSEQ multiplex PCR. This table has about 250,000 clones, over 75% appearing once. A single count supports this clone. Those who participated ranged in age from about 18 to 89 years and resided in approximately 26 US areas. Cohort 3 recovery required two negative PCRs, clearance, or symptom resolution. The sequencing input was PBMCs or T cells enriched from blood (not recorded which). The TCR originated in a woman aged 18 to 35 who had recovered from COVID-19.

The CDR3 DNA reads TGTGCCAGCTCACCTGGACAGGGAAAGCACGGCTACACCTTC. This codes for CASSPGQGKHGYTF. This sequence joins TRBV18 and TRBJ1-2; 8 positions match TRBD1. V lost 3 bases, J lost 8 bases, and 8 bases stayed unmatched. CDR1 is KGHSH and CDR2 is LQKENI in the germline V gene. This CDR3 has 14 amino acids.